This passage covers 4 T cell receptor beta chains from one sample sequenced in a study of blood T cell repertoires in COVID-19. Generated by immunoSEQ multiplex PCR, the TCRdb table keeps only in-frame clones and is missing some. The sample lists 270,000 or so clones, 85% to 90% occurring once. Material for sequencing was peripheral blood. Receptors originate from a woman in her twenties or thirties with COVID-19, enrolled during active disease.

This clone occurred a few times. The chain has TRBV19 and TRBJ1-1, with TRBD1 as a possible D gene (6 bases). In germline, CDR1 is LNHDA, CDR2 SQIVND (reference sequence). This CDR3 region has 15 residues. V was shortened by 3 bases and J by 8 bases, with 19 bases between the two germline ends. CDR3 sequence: CASSILKQGAPEAFF. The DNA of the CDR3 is TGTGCCAGTAGTATCCTAAAACAGGGCGCCCCCGAAGCTTTCTTT. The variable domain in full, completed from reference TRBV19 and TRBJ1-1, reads DGGITQSPKYLFRKEGQNVTLSCEQNLNHDAMYWYRQDPGQGLRLIYYSQIVNDFQKGDIAEGYSVSREKKESFPLTVTSAQKNPTAFYLCASSILKQGAPEAFFGQGTRLTVV.

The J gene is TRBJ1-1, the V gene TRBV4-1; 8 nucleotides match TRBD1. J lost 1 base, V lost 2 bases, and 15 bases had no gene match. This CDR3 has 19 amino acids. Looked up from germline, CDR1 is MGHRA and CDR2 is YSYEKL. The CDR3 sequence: CASSQILSVTGVRNTEAFF. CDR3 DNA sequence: TGCGCCAGCAGCCAAATCCTCTCGGTGACAGGGGTACGGAACACTGAAGCTTTCTTT.

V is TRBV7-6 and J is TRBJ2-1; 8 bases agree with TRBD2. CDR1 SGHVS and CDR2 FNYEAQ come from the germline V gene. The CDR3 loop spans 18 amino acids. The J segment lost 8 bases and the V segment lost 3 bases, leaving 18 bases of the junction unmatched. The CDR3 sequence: CASSLKTGGRIKVDEQFF. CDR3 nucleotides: TGTGCCAGCAGCTTGAAGACGGGGGGGAGGATTAAGGTCGATGAGCAGTTCTTC.

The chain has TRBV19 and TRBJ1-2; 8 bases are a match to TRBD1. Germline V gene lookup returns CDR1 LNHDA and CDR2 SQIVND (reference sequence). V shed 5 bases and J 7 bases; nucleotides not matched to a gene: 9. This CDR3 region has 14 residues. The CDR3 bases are TGTGCCAGTAGTGCCCAGACAGGGGCATTTGGCTACACCTTC. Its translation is CASSAQTGAFGYTF. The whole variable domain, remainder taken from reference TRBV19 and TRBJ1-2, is DGGITQSPKYLFRKEGQNVTLSCEQNLNHDAMYWYRQDPGQGLRLIYYSQIVNDFQKGDIAEGYSVSREKKESFPLTVTSAQKNPTAFYLCASSAQTGAFGYTFGSGTRLTVV.